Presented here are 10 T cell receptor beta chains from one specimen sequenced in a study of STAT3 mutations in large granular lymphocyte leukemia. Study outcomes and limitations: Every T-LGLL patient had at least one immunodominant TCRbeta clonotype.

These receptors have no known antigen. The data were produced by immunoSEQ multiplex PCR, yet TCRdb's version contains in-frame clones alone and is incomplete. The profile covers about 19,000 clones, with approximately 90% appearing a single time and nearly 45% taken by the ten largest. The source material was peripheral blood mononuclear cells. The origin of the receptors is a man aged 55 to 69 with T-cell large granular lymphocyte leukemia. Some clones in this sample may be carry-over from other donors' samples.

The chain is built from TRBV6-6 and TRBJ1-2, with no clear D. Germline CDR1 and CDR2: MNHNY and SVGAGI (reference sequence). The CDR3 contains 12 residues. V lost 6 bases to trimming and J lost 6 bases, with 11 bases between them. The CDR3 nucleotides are TGTGCCAGCAGAGCAGGTGGGGATGGCTACACCTTC. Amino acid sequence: CASRAGGDGYTF.

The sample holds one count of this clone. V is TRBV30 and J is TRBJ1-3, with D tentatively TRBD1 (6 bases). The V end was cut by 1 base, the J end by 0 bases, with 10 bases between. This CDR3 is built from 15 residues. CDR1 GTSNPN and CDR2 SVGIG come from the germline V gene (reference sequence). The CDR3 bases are TGTGCCTGGAGTGACAACAGGGACTCTGGAAACACCATATATTTT. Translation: CAWSDNRDSGNTIYF. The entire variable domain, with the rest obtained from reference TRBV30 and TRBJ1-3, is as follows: SQTIHQWPATLVQPVGSPLSLECTVEGTSNPNLYWYRQAAGRGLQLLFYSVGIGQISSEVPQNLSASRPQDRQFILSSKKLLLSDSGFYLCAWSDNRDSGNTIYFGEGSWLTVV.

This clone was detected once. The CDR3 DNA follows: TGTGCCAGCAGTTCCCAGGGGGGTACCTCCTACGAGCAGTACTTC. Protein product: CASSSQGGTSYEQYF. J is TRBJ2-7 and V is TRBV6-5; possibly TRBD1 for D (7 bases). Germline CDR1 is MNHEY and CDR2 is SVGAGI. This CDR3 is built from 15 residues. V was shortened by 4 bases and J by 0 bases, with 13 bases between the two germline ends.

This chain's CDR3 is CASSYSSGTGANVLTF. CDR3 coding DNA: TGTGCCAGCAGTTACTCGTCTGGGACTGGGGCCAACGTCCTGACTTTC. This chain connects TRBV6-5 to TRBJ2-6; no reliable D call. The CDR3 is 16 amino acids. Trimming stripped 0 bases from V and 2 bases from J, with 8 bases between. Germline CDR1 is MNHEY and CDR2 is SVGAGI.

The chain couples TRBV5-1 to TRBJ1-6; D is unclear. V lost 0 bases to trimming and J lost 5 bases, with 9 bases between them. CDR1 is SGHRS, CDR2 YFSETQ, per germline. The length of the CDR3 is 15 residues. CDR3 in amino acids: CASSLDLTNNSPLHF. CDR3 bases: TGCGCCAGCAGCTTGGATTTGACAAATAATTCACCCCTCCACTTT.

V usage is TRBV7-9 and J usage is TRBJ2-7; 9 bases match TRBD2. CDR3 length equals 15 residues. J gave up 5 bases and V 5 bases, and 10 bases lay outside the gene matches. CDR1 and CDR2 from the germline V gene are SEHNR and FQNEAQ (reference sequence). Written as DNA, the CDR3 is TGTGCCAGCAGCCCCACGACTAGCGGCTGGGACGAGCAGTACTTC. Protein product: CASSPTTSGWDEQYF.

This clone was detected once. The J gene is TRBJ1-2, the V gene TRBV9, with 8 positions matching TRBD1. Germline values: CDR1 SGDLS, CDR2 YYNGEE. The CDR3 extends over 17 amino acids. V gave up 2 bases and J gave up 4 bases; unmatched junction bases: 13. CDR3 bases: TGTGCCAGCAGCGTGAGGCCGACAGGGGTCGGCAGCTATGGCTACACCTTC. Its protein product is CASSVRPTGVGSYGYTF.

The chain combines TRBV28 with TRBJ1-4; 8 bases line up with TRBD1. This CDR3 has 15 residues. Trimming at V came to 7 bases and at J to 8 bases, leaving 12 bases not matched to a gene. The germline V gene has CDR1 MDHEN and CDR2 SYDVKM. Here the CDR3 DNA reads TGTGCCAGCAAGGCGGGGGACAGGCAGTGGGAAAAACTGTTTTTT. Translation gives CASKAGDRQWEKLFF.

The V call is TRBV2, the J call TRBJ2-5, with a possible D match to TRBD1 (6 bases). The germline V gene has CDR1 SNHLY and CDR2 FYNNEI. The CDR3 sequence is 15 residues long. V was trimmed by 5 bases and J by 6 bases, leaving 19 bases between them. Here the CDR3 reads CASSFSGAQTQTQYF. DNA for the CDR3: TGTGCCAGCAGTTTTTCAGGGGCCCAGACTCAGACCCAGTACTTC.

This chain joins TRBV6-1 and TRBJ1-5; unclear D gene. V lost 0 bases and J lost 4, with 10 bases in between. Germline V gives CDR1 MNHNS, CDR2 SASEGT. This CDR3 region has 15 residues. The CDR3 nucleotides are TGTGCCAGCAGTGAAGCAAAGGGTTGGAATCAGCCCCAGCATTTT. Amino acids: CASSEAKGWNQPQHF.